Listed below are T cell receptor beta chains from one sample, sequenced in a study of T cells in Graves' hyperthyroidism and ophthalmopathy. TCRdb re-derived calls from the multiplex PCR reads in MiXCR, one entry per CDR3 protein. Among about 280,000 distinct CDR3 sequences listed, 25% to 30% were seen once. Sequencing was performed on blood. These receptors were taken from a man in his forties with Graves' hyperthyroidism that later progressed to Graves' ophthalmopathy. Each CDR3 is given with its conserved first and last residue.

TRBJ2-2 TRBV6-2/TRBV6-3 CASSYMPTGAGELFF
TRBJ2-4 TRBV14 CASSHPQGTHMGKAKNIQYF
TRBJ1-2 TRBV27 CASSPDRGSGGYTF
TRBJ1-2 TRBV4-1 CASRSMKTENYGYTF
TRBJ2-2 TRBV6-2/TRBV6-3 CASSEDFAGRLGELFF
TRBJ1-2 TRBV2 CASSEGRGHLGYTF
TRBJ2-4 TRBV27 CASGGTLAKNIQYF
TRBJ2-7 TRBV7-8 CASSPNPTSGSIYEQYF
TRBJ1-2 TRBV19 CASSIAPRRPAGYTF
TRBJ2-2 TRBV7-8 CASTHLIANTGELFF
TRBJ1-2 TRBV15 CATSPSGHGYTF
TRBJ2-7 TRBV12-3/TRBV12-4 CASSPMTGGYEQYF
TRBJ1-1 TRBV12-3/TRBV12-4 CASLRDRGFFGAFF
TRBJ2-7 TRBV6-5 CASSHRDYSYEQYF
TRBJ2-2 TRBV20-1 CSARGWGTDTGELFF
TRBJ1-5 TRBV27 CASSLGPLSNQPQHF